This T cell receptor beta chain is from a study of blood T cell repertoires in COVID-19. Study overall: PBMCs, B-cell-depleted T cells, or T cells provided the cDNA or gDNA that made up the material.

The method was immunoSEQ multiplex PCR; TCRdb's version includes in-frame clones alone and lacks a portion of them. The table lists about 140,000 clones, roughly 73% of them singletons. Source material: peripheral blood. This receptor was identified in a woman between 45 and 60 years old with active or convalescent COVID-19.

CDR3 protein: CAGGTDTTNEKLFF. CDR3 DNA sequence: TGTGCCGGGGGGACGGATACAACTAATGAAAAACTGTTTTTT. The J gene is TRBJ1-4, the V gene TRBV7-9, with a tentative D call TRBD1 (5 bases). Germline V CDR1 and CDR2: SEHNR, FQNEAQ (reference sequence). The CDR3 runs to 14 residues. V dropped 11 bases and J dropped 0 bases, with 13 bases sitting between them.